These 27 T cell receptor beta chains share one sample of origin, sequenced in a study of blood T cell repertoires in COVID-19 (dated by TCRdb to about 2020). Library generation was performed with the immunoSEQ multiplex PCR assay. TCRdb carries this immuneACCESS record with in-frame sequences only. Its versions omit some clonotypes, under half of them owing to an unresolved V gene in the studies checked, with the rest unexplained. The sample table shows 120,000 to 150,000 clones, and roughly 85% are seen once. Less than 3% of the sample is taken by the ten largest. The sample consisted of peripheral blood. The receptor source for this set is a middle-aged man with acute or convalescent COVID-19.

The V and J genes are TRBV11-3 and TRBJ1-4; a possible D gene is TRBD1 (6 bases). This CDR3 comprises 16 residues. V was shortened by 2 bases and J by 9 bases, with 19 bases between the two germline ends. Germline CDR1 is SGHNT and CDR2 is YENEEA. DNA for the CDR3: TGTGCCAGCAGCTTAACACAGGGAACCCAATCGAAAAAACTGTTTTTT. The encoded protein is CASSLTQGTQSKKLFF.

The chain recombines TRBV29-1 with TRBJ2-7, with D tentatively TRBD2 (6 bases). This CDR3 is built from 14 residues. Between the trimmed V and J ends, which lost 5 bases and 2 bases, there was a span of 16 bases. Germline-derived CDR1 and CDR2 are SQVTM and ANQGSEA. CDR3 DNA sequence: TGCAGCGTTAGACCGGGCTCGGGAGCCTACGAGCAGTACTTC. This encodes CSVRPGSGAYEQYF.

The sample holds one count of this clone. The gene calls are TRBV11-2 and TRBJ2-1, with 12 bases lining up with TRBD2. Germline V gene data show CDR1 as SGHAT and CDR2 as FQNNGV. V lost 4 bases to trimming and J lost 4 bases; unmatched junction nucleotides: 5. This CDR3 spans 16 amino acids. DNA of the CDR3: TGTGCCAGCAGCTCACGGACTAGCGGGGTGTACAATGAGCAGTTCTTC. Protein: CASSSRTSGVYNEQFF.

The chain carries TRBV25-1 and TRBJ2-7, with a possible D match to TRBD1 (5 bases). The CDR3 extends over 15 amino acids. Deletions cut 4 bases from V and 0 bases from J, with 13 bases between. In germline, CDR1 is MGHDK, CDR2 SYGVNS. The CDR3 sequence is CASSAIYRSSYEQYF. CDR3 in DNA: TGTGCCAGCAGTGCTATCTACAGGTCCTCCTACGAGCAGTACTTC.

The chain carries TRBV5-5 and TRBJ2-5, with TRBD1 as a possible D gene (6 bases). Germline CDR1 reads SGHKS; CDR2 reads YYEKEE (reference sequence). Trimming removed 4 bases from V and 3 bases from J, with 19 bases in between. CDR3 length: 16 amino acids. The CDR3 region has the DNA TGTGCCAGCAGCGCCGCCGGGACAAAAAGGGAAGAGACCCAGTACTTC. Amino acid sequence: CASSAAGTKREETQYF.

V gene TRBV10-3 combines with J gene TRBJ1-2, with 8 nucleotides matching TRBD1. Germline-derived CDR1 and CDR2 are ENHRY and SYGVKD. There are 15 residues in the CDR3. J was trimmed by 6 bases and V by 0 bases; bases with no gene match: 6. The CDR3 DNA follows: TGTGCCATCAGTGAGTCTGGACAGGGCATCGATGGCTACACCTTC. Its translation is CAISESGQGIDGYTF.

The gene calls are TRBV10-1 and TRBJ1-1; D perhaps matches TRBD1 (5 bases). V was shortened by 0 bases and J by 11 bases, with 19 bases between the two germline ends. The CDR3 runs to 15 residues. The V gene's germline CDR1 is WNHNN and CDR2 SYGVQD (reference sequence). CDR3 residues: CASSESSAGKVVAFF. DNA for the CDR3: TGCGCCAGCAGTGAGTCGTCCGCAGGGAAGGTTGTGGCTTTCTTT.

This chain links TRBV12-5 with TRBJ2-4; D gene ambiguous. CDR1 is LGHNT, CDR2 FRNRAP, per germline. V was clipped by 3 bases and J by 1 base, with 10 bases between them. This CDR3 is 15 amino acids long. Here the CDR3 reads CASGLGTGAKNIQYF. CDR3 sequence (DNA): TGTGCTAGTGGTTTAGGAACCGGGGCCAAAAACATTCAGTACTTC.

The CDR3 protein is CASSEGRDTEAFF. CDR3 DNA sequence: TGTGCCAGCAGCGAAGGGCGGGACACTGAAGCTTTCTTT. The chain uses TRBV12-3 or TRBV12-4 and TRBJ1-1, with D unresolved. This CDR3 is 13 amino acids long. Trimming took off 6 bases at V and 3 bases at J, with 11 bases between the two ends.

This chain joins TRBV5-1 and TRBJ1-2; perhaps TRBD1 as D (6 bases). CDR1 is SGHRS and CDR2 is YFSETQ in the germline V gene. This CDR3 contains 13 residues. V lost 2 bases, J lost 6 bases, and 11 bases lay in between. The CDR3 DNA reads as TGCGCCAGCAGCTTATCCACAGGGAATGGCTACACCTTC. Translation: CASSLSTGNGYTF.

This chain links TRBV7-6 with TRBJ2-3; 10 bases match TRBD2. CDR3 size: 17 residues. V shed 2 bases, J shed 0 bases, and the junction held 5 bases outside the gene matches. CDR1 is SGHVS and CDR2 is FNYEAQ in the germline V gene. In DNA form, the CDR3 reads TGTGCCAGCAGCTTATGGTCTAGCGGGAGTAGCACAGATACGCAGTATTTT. Residues: CASSLWSSGSSTDTQYF.

The J gene is TRBJ1-3, the V gene TRBV2, with 8 positions matching TRBD1. After removal of 6 bases from V and 0 bases from J, the junction contained 16 bases not matched to a gene. The CDR3 covers 19 residues. Germline V CDR1 and CDR2: SNHLY, FYNNEI. CDR3 sequence reads: CASSHAVKDRGTSGNTIYF. As DNA, the CDR3 is TGTGCCAGCAGCCACGCCGTTAAAGACAGGGGAACCTCTGGAAACACCATATATTTT. Using reference TRBV2 and TRBJ1-3 for the parts outside the CDR3, the full variable domain is EPEVTQTPSHQVTQMGQEVILRCVPISNHLYFYWYRQILGQKVEFLVSFYNNEISEKSEIFDDQFSVERPDGSNFTLKIRSTKLEDSAMYFCASSHAVKDRGTSGNTIYFGEGSWLTVV.

In its sample, this clone was seen once. The J gene is TRBJ1-5, the V gene TRBV6-1; D remains unclear. Looked up from germline, CDR1 is MNHNS and CDR2 is SASEGT. This CDR3 region has 16 residues. The V end was cut by 2 bases, the J end by 4 bases, with 15 bases between. DNA of the CDR3: TGTGCCAGCAGTGAAAGTAGTTGGTCCTATAATCAGCCCCAGCATTTT. The encoded protein is CASSESSWSYNQPQHF.

The chain is built from TRBV9 and TRBJ2-5; 7 nucleotides line up with TRBD1. Per the germline V gene, CDR1 is SGDLS and CDR2 is YYNGEE. Trimming took 3 bases from V and 5 from J; bases not matched to a gene: 13. This CDR3 region has 16 residues. For the CDR3, the DNA is TGTGCCAGCAGCGGACCGGGACAGACATGGAGGGAGACCCAGTACTTC. It translates to CASSGPGQTWRETQYF.

The chain joins TRBV11-2 to TRBJ1-2; 7 bases are shared with TRBD1. V shed 5 bases and J 7 bases; nucleotides not matched to a gene: 10. The V gene's germline CDR1 is SGHAT and CDR2 FQNNGV. This CDR3 is 14 amino acids long. Written as DNA, the CDR3 is TGTGCCAGCAGCCAATACAGGGGCCCCCGTGGCTACACCTTC. Translating it yields CASSQYRGPRGYTF.

The chain carries TRBV11-3 and TRBJ2-7; D remains unclear. V was cut by 3 bases and J by 7 bases, with 13 bases left in between. Germline V CDR1 and CDR2: SGHNT, YENEEA. The CDR3 extends over 13 amino acids. The DNA for the CDR3 is TGTGCCAGCAGCTTTGGGTCTGACGGGGAGCAGTACTTC. This encodes CASSFGSDGEQYF. The full variable domain, completed using reference TRBV11-3 and TRBJ2-7, is EAGVVQSPRYKIIEKKQPVAFWCNPISGHNTLYWYLQNLGQGPELLIRYENEEAVDDSQLPKDRFSAERLKGVDSTLKIQPAELGDSAVYLCASSFGSDGEQYFGPGTRLTVT.

The rearrangement links TRBV19 to TRBJ1-5; D is undetermined. Trimming pared 4 bases from V and 7 bases from J, leaving 11 bases between. The CDR3 consists of 13 residues. The V gene's germline CDR1 is LNHDA and CDR2 SQIVND (reference sequence). The CDR3 loop is CASSSSPLQPQHF. The CDR3 DNA is TGTGCCAGTAGTAGCTCCCCTCTACAGCCCCAGCATTTT. The full variable domain, its missing parts supplied by reference TRBV19 and TRBJ1-5, is DGGITQSPKYLFRKEGQNVTLSCEQNLNHDAMYWYRQDPGQGLRLIYYSQIVNDFQKGDIAEGYSVSREKKESFPLTVTSAQKNPTAFYLCASSSSPLQPQHFGDGTRLSIL.

V gene TRBV9 combines with J gene TRBJ2-2; D is unclear. Germline CDR1 and CDR2: SGDLS and YYNGEE. The length of the CDR3 is 12 residues. V gave up 0 bases and J gave up 7 bases, with 4 bases separating them. CDR3 loop: CASSVVFGELFF. For the CDR3, the DNA is TGTGCCAGCAGCGTAGTATTCGGGGAGCTGTTTTTT.

V usage is TRBV10-3 and J usage is TRBJ2-2; 7 positions agree with TRBD1. J lost 0 bases, V lost 8 bases, and 9 bases had no gene match. CDR1 ENHRY and CDR2 SYGVKD come from the germline V gene. CDR3 length: 16 residues. The CDR3 region is CAISGRGQANTGELFF. CDR3 DNA: TGTGCCATCTCGGGTAGGGGGCAAGCGAACACCGGGGAGCTGTTTTTT.

The chain recombines TRBV6-6 with TRBJ1-4; 9 bases fit TRBD1. The CDR3 runs 15 residues. Germline CDR1 reads MNHNY; CDR2 reads SVGAGI (reference sequence). Losses at the gene ends were 0 bases for V and 4 bases for J; bases not matched to a gene: 0. CDR3 amino acids: CASSYSDRGNEKLFF. In DNA, the CDR3 is TGTGCCAGCAGTTACTCGGACAGGGGTAATGAAAAACTGTTTTTT.

The gene calls are TRBV2 and TRBJ1-1; TRBD1 matches at 10 bases. V lost 8 bases to trimming and J lost 4 bases; unmatched junction nucleotides: 10. Germline V lookup: CDR1 SNHLY, CDR2 FYNNEI. This CDR3 has 15 residues. As DNA, the CDR3 is TGTGCCAGCCGGAGGGGGACAGGGGTTTTCACTGAAGCTTTCTTT. Protein: CASRRGTGVFTEAFF.

The V gene is TRBV18, the J gene TRBJ1-2; no clear D. The CDR3 is made up of 12 amino acids. Germline-derived CDR1 and CDR2 are KGHSH and LQKENI. V was cut by 3 bases and J by 4 bases, with 6 bases left in between. The DNA for the CDR3 is TGTGCCAGCTCACCTACCGGCTATGGCTACACCTTC. It yields the protein CASSPTGYGYTF.

This chain connects TRBV27 to TRBJ1-4; possibly TRBD1 for D (6 bases). V lost 3 bases and J lost 10, with 18 bases in between. Looked up from germline, CDR1 is MNHEY and CDR2 is SMNVEV (reference sequence). This CDR3 spans 15 amino acids. CDR3 sequence (DNA): TGTGCCAGCAGTTTCGGGGGAGGGGGTGATGGAAAACTGTTTTTT. This translates into CASSFGGGGDGKLFF.

V is TRBV12-3 or TRBV12-4 and J is TRBJ1-1; TRBD1 is a possible D gene (5 bases). This CDR3 spans 13 amino acids. The ends were cut back, 6 bases at V and 11 bases at J, with 19 bases in the middle. CDR3 DNA sequence: TGTGCCAGCAGCAACCAAAAAAAGGGGTATGCTTTCTTT. Its translation is CASSNQKKGYAFF.

This chain connects TRBV7-2 to TRBJ1-1; unclear D gene. V gave up 2 bases and J gave up 4 bases, with 8 bases separating them. The CDR3 spans 13 residues. CDR1 is SGHTA and CDR2 is FQGNSA in the germline V gene. CDR3 nucleotide sequence: TGTGCCAGCAGCTTATATAGTAGCACTGAAGCTTTCTTT. Its translation is CASSLYSSTEAFF.

This clone came up a few times. Other DNA sequences in this sample translate to the same CDR3. This sequence joins TRBV5-1 and TRBJ2-1; TRBD2 might be the D (5 bases). The germline gives CDR1 SGHRS, CDR2 YFSETQ. There are 12 residues in the CDR3. The V gene lost 0 bases and the J gene lost 8 bases, with 6 bases spanning the gap. The CDR3 protein is CASSLARDEQFF. In nucleotides, the CDR3 is TGCGCCAGCAGCTTGGCGAGGGATGAGCAGTTCTTC.

V is TRBV18 and J is TRBJ2-1; 11 bases fit TRBD2. CDR3 length: 18 amino acids. Trimming at V came to 1 base and at J to 0 bases, leaving 5 bases not matched to a gene. CDR1 and CDR2 (germline): KGHSH, LQKENI. The CDR3 region has the DNA TGTGCCAGCTCACCACTTATAGCGGGGGGGAGCTCCTACAATGAGCAGTTCTTC. This encodes CASSPLIAGGSSYNEQFF. Full variable domain (rest looked up from reference TRBV18 and TRBJ2-1): NAGVMQNPRHLVRRRGQEARLRCSPMKGHSHVYWYRQLPEEGLKFMVYLQKENIIDESGMPKERFSAEFPKEGPSILRIQQVVRGDSAAYFCASSPLIAGGSSYNEQFFGPGTRLTVL.